This T cell receptor beta chain came from a study of OX40 agonist ivuxolimab in advanced cancers. Background on the study: Partial responses occurred in three patients (one hepatocellular carcinoma, two cutaneous melanoma). Study findings and constraints: CD8+ T cells showed, on average, more clonal expansion than CD4+ cells.

To note about this clone: Its specificity is unknown.

The table came from immunoSEQ multiplex PCR; TCRdb's copy has only in-frame clones and leaves some out. The data contain about 79,000 clones, around 92% of them seen just once; the ten biggest clones take up approximately 6.5%. Germline lookup yields CDR1 SQVTM and CDR2 ANQGSEA. The CDR3 contains 12 residues. Sequences were derived from CD4+ or CD8+ T cells sorted from blood, sampled in a trial of the OX40 agonist ivuxolimab. The TCR originated in an adult with an advanced solid tumor such as melanoma, head and neck, liver or kidney cancer. The chain uses TRBV29-1 and TRBJ2-5; D possibly corresponds to TRBD2 (5 bases). The assigned J gene may be wrong: the sequence end matches TRBJ2-7 better. The CDR3 DNA reads TGCAGCGTCGAGGGCTACTCCTACGAGCAGTACTTC. It translates to CSVEGYSYEQYF.